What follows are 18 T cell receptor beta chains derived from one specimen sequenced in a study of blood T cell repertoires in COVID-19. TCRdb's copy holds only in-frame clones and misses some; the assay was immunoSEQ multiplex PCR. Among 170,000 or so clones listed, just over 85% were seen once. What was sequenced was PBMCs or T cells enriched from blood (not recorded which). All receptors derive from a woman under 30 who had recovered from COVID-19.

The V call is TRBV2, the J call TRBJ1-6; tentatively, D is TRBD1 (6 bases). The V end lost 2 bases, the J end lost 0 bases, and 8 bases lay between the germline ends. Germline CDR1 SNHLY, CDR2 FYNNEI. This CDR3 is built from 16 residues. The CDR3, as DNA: TGTGCCAGCAGTGAAAGGGGGAGCTCCTATAATTCACCCCTCCACTTT. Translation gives CASSERGSSYNSPLHF.

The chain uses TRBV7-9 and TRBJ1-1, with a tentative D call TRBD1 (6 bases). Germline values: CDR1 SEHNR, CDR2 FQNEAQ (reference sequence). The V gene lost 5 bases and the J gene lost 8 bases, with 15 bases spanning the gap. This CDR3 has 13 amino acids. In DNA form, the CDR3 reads TGTGCCAGCAGCAGACAGGCCCCGGGGGAAGCTTTCTTT. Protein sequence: CASSRQAPGEAFF.

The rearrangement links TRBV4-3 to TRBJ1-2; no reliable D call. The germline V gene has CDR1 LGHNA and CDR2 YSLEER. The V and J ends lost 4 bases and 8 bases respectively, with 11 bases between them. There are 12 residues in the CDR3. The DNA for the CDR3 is TGCGCCAGCAGCCTTTTACGGGGAGGCTACACCTTC. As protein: CASSLLRGGYTF.

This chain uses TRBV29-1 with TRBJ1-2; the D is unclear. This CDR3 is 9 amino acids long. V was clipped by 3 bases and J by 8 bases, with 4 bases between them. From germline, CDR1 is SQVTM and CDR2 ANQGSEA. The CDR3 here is CSVDEGYTF. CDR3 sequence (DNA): TGCAGCGTTGACGAGGGCTACACCTTC. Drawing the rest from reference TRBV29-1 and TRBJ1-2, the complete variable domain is SAVISQKPSRDICQRGTSLTIQCQVDSQVTMMFWYRQQPGQSLTLIATANQGSEATYESGFVIDKFPISRPNLTFSTLTVSNMSPEDSSIYLCSVDEGYTFGSGTRLTVV.

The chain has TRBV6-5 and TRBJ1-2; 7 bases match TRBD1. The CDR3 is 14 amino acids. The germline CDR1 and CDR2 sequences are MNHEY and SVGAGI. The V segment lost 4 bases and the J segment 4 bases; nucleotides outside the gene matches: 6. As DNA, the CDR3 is TGTGCCAGCAGTTCAGGGGGTGGGGGCTATGGCTACACCTTC. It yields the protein CASSSGGGGYGYTF.

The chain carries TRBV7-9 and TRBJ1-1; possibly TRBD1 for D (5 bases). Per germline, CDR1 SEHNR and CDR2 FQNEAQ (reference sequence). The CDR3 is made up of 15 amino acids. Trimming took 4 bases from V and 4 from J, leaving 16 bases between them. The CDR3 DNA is TGTGCCAGCAGCTCCAAGTCGTCGGGGGTCACTGAAGCTTTCTTT. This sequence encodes CASSSKSSGVTEAFF. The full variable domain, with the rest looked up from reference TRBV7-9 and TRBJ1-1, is DTGVSQNPRHKITKRGQNVTFRCDPISEHNRLYWYRQTLGQGPEFLTYFQNEAQLEKSRLLSDRFSAERPKGSFSTLEIQRTEQGDSAMYLCASSSKSSGVTEAFFGQGTRLTVV.

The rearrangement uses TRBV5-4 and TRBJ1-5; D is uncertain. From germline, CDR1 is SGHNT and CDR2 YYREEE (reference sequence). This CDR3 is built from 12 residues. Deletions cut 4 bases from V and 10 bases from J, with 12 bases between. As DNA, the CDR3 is TGTGCCAGCAGCACCCACAGTGGTCCCCAGCATTTT. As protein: CASSTHSGPQHF.

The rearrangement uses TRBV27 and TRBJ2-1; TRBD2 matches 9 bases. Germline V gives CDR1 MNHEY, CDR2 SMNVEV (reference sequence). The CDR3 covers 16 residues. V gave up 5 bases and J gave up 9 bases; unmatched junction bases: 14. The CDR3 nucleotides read TGTGCCAGCAGTGCCATAGCGGGAGTTCCCCCCCGTGAGCAGTTCTTC. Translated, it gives CASSAIAGVPPREQFF.

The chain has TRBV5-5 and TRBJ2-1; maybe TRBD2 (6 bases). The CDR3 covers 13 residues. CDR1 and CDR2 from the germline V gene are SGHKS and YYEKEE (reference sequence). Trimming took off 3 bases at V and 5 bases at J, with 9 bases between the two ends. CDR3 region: CASSSGLNNEQFF. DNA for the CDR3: TGTGCCAGCAGCTCAGGACTAAACAATGAGCAGTTCTTC.

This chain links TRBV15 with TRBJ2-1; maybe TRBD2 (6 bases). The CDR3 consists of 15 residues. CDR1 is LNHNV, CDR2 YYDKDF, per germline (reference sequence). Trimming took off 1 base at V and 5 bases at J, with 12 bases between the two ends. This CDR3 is CATSRATSWDNEQFF. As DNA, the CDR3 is TGTGCCACCAGCAGAGCGACTAGTTGGGACAATGAGCAGTTCTTC.

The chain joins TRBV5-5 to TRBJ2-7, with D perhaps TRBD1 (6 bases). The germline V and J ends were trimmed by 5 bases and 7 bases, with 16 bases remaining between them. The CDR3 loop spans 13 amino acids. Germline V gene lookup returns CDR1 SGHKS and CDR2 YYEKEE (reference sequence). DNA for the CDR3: TGTGCCAGCAGACCTACAGGGTTGGGTGAGCAGTACTTC. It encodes CASRPTGLGEQYF. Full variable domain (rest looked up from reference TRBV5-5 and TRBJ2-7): DAGVTQSPTHLIKTRGQQVTLRCSPISGHKSVSWYQQVLGQGPQFIFQYYEKEERGRGNFPDRFSARQFPNYSSELNVNALLLGDSALYLCASRPTGLGEQYFGPGTRLTVT.

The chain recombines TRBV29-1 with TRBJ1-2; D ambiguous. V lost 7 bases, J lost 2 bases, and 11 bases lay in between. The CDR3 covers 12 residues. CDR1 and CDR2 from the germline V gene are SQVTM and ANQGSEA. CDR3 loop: CSEREWNYGYTF. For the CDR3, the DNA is TGCAGCGAGCGGGAATGGAACTATGGCTACACCTTC.

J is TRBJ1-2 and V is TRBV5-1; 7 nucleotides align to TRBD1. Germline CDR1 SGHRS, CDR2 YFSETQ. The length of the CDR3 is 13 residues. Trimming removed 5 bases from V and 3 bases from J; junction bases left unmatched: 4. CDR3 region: CASRITGDYGYTF. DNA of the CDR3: TGCGCCAGCAGGATAACAGGGGACTATGGCTACACCTTC.

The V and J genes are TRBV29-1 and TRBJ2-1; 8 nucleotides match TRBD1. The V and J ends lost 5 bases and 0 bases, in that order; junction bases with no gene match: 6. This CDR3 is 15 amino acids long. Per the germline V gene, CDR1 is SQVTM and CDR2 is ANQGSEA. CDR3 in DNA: TGCAGCGTTCCGACAGGGGCTAGCTCCTACAATGAGCAGTTCTTC. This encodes CSVPTGASSYNEQFF.

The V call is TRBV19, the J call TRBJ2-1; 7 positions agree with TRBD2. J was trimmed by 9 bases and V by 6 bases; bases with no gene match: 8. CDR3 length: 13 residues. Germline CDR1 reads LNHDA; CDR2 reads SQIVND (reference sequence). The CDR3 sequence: CASRVPGRGEQFF. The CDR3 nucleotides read TGTGCCAGTAGAGTCCCGGGGAGGGGTGAGCAGTTCTTC.

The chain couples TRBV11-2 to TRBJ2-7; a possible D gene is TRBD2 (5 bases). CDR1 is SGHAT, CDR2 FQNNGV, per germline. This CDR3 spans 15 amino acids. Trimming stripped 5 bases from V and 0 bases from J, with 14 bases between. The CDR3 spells CASSPRGALSYEQYF. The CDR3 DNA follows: TGTGCCAGCAGCCCCCGGGGAGCGCTCTCCTACGAGCAGTACTTC.

CDR3: CASSDVAENQPQHF. The CDR3 DNA follows: TGTGCCAGCAGTGACGTGGCAGAAAATCAGCCCCAGCATTTT. This rearrangement joins TRBV2 to TRBJ1-5; D unclear. This CDR3 contains 14 residues. CDR1 SNHLY and CDR2 FYNNEI come from the germline V gene. The V end lost 3 bases, the J end lost 4 bases, and 10 bases lay between the germline ends.

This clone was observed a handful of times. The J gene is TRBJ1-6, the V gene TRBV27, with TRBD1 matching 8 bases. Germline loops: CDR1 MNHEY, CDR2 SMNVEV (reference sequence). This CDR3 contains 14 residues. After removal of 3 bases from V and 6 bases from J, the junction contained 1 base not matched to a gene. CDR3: CASSFGQGNSPLHF. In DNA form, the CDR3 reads TGTGCCAGCAGTTTTGGACAGGGTAATTCACCCCTCCACTTT.